This paragraph covers one T cell receptor beta chain sequence. Authors' data handling: By means of reference gene primer amplification, nucleated cell counts were estimated. The table came from immunoSEQ multiplex PCR; TCRdb's copy has only in-frame clones and leaves some out. V and J calls and clone size are copied from that table; D and trimming were computed from the DNA. Of some 220,000 clones listed, about four fifths are singletons. This CDR3 has 15 residues. V gave up 6 bases and J gave up 5 bases; unmatched junction bases: 7. Germline loops: CDR1 MDHEN, CDR2 SYDVKM. The data originate from a study of blood T cell repertoires in COVID-19. Study-level background: Sites across the United States, Italy and Spain contributed samples from acute and convalescent COVID-19.

The genes are TRBV28 and TRBJ2-3, with 11 positions matching TRBD2. This TCR was recovered from a woman aged 30 to 39 who had recovered from COVID-19. Sequencing was performed on peripheral blood. For the CDR3, the DNA is TGTGCCAGCAGCTCTAGCGGGAGGAGGGGAGATACGCAGTATTTT. Translated, it gives CASSSSGRRGDTQYF.